Listed here is a single TCR beta chain. The sample is drawn from a study of CD8 T cells in Susac syndrome. The CDR3 runs 16 residues. Germline V gives CDR1 SGHVS, CDR2 FQNEAQ. V gave up 0 bases and J gave up 0 bases, with 11 bases separating them. Reverse transcription of 0.5 to 1 ug RNA was performed with random hexamers. Coverage of TCR beta CDR3 amplification by immunoSEQ multiplex PCR extended to 54 Vbeta and 13 Jbeta. TCRdb passed the immunoSEQ multiplex PCR reads through MiXCR, listing each CDR3 protein once. There are about 200,000 distinct CDR3 sequences in the sample; approximately 94% occur only once, and around 0.1% lies in the top ten. Sequencing of TCR beta, carried out with a high-throughput approach, was applied to CD8+ and CD4+ T cells from the blood. Negative isolation yielded CD4+ and CD8+ T cells, and FACS enriched TEMRA cells.

Specimen: CD4+ T cells from PBMCs. The chain combines TRBV7-8 with TRBJ1-1; D is perhaps TRBD1 (5 bases). The sequence came from a human donor in good health. The CDR3 reads CASSLALGRMNTEAFF. The CDR3 DNA follows: TGTGCCAGCAGCTTAGCGCTGGGACGGATGAACACTGAAGCTTTCTTT.